This T cell receptor beta chain comes out of a study of shared clonotypes between healthy human individuals. Profiling relied on immunoSEQ multiplex PCR, and the TCRdb table lists in-frame clones only, not all of them. The table records 2 million or so clones, about 94% of them present only once. The CDR3 sequence is 15 residues long. The J segment lost 2 bases and the V segment lost 0 bases, leaving 4 bases of the junction unmatched. In germline, CDR1 is SGDLS, CDR2 YYNGEE. Naive CD8 isolation took CD45RO-negative cells positively selected for CCR7 and excluded terminally differentiated effector memory CD45RA+ cells. Comments on this clone: The sample holds other DNA sequences that translate to the same CDR3.

The V call is TRBV9, the J call TRBJ2-7; 8 bases are a match to TRBD1. The sequence was collected from a man in his late teens or twenties in good health. Sequencing was carried out using naive CD8+ T cells sorted from blood. The CDR3 region is CASSVGGTGAYEQYF. The CDR3 DNA reads TGTGCCAGCAGCGTAGGGGGGACAGGCGCCTACGAGCAGTACTTC.